The rows below give T cell receptor beta chains drawn from one sample of a study of blood T cell repertoires in COVID-19. Assay: immunoSEQ multiplex PCR; the TCRdb copy retains only in-frame clones and omits some. Of tens of thousands of clones listed, about 90% are singletons. Sequenced: peripheral blood. All receptors come from a man aged 50 to 59 with active COVID-19. Both conserved end residues are part of each CDR3. D genes are given only for firm matches. The size of a clone is reported for some rows only, either as once, few or many, or as a class for expanded clones.

D	size	V	J	CDR3	DNA
TRBD2	NA	TRBV30	TRBJ2-1	CAWRLAPYNEQFF	TGTGCCTGGAGACTAGCGCCCTACAATGAGCAGTTCTTC
TRBD1	NA	TRBV5-1	TRBJ2-7	CASSGGQGYEQYF	TGCGCCAGCAGCGGCGGACAGGGATACGAGCAGTACTTC
NA	NA	TRBV5-6	TRBJ1-5	CASSDNTNQPQHF	TGTGCCAGCAGCGATAACACAAATCAGCCCCAGCATTTT
NA	NA	TRBV19	TRBJ2-7	CASSTTGGYEQYF	TGTGCCAGTAGTACCACCGGGGGCTACGAGCAGTACTTC
TRBD1	NA	TRBV5-8	TRBJ2-3	CASSREDRGRTDTQYF	TGTGCCAGCAGCCGGGAGGACAGGGGGCGCACAGATACGCAGTATTTT
TRBD1	NA	TRBV28	TRBJ2-7	CASTSPLGTGVPYEQYF	TGTGCCAGCACCTCTCCCCTCGGGACAGGGGTCCCCTACGAGCAGTACTTC
NA	NA	TRBV15	TRBJ2-7	CATSRDPLTGPEQYF	TGTGCCACCAGCAGAGATCCGTTGACAGGCCCCGAGCAGTACTTC
TRBD1	NA	TRBV18	TRBJ2-7	CASSPGDRGVQYF	TGTGCCAGCTCTCCTGGAGACAGGGGTGTGCAGTACTTC
TRBD1	NA	TRBV7-2	TRBJ1-2	CASTPGQDLYGYTF	TGTGCCAGCACGCCGGGACAGGATCTCTATGGCTACACCTTC
NA	few	TRBV29-1	TRBJ2-1	CSVSAGSYNEQFF	TGCAGCGTTTCTGCCGGTTCCTACAATGAGCAGTTCTTC
NA	NA	TRBV7-9	TRBJ1-2	CASSLGGDYGYTF	TGTGCCAGCAGCTTAGGGGGGGACTATGGCTACACCTTC
TRBD1	once	TRBV3-1/TRBV3-2	TRBJ2-7	CASSSPGTGTPQQYF	TGTGCCAGCAGCTCGCCGGGGACAGGGACCCCCCAGCAGTACTTC
NA	NA	TRBV18	TRBJ1-1	CASSPLDSKDTEAFF	TGTGCCAGCTCACCATTGGACAGCAAAGACACTGAAGCTTTCTTT